A single sample gave rise to the 12 T cell receptor beta chains below, sequenced in a study of blood T cell repertoires in COVID-19. The data were produced by immunoSEQ multiplex PCR, yet TCRdb's version contains in-frame clones alone and is incomplete. The table lists roughly 100,000 clones, roughly 84% of them singletons. Sequencing was performed on peripheral blood. The origin of the receptors is a human donor in a cohort sampled during active COVID-19.

The table lists this clone with a count of one. This chain joins TRBV7-9 and TRBJ1-1, with D perhaps TRBD1 (5 bases). The V gene's germline CDR1 is SEHNR and CDR2 FQNEAQ (reference sequence). CDR3 length equals 16 residues. V lost 3 bases and J 0 bases, leaving 14 bases between the germline ends. The CDR3 sequence is CASSFVPAGLNTEAFF. CDR3 nucleotide sequence: TGTGCCAGCAGCTTTGTCCCCGCAGGGCTGAACACTGAAGCTTTCTTT. Drawing the rest from reference TRBV7-9 and TRBJ1-1, the complete variable domain is DTGVSQNPRHKITKRGQNVTFRCDPISEHNRLYWYRQTLGQGPEFLTYFQNEAQLEKSRLLSDRFSAERPKGSFSTLEIQRTEQGDSAMYLCASSFVPAGLNTEAFFGQGTRLTVV.

The chain joins TRBV6-5 to TRBJ1-2, with 7 bases that match TRBD1. The CDR3 sequence is 14 residues long. Trimming took 8 bases from V and 7 from J; bases not matched to a gene: 13. The germline gives CDR1 MNHEY, CDR2 SVGAGI. CDR3 DNA: TGTGCCAGCCTGCCCGGAGACAGGGTGAGTGGCTACACCTTC. Residues: CASLPGDRVSGYTF.

The chain joins TRBV5-1 to TRBJ2-1; the match to TRBD2 covers 7 bases. With V trimmed by 0 bases and J by 2 bases, 2 bases remained unmatched. There are 15 residues in the CDR3. Germline V gene sequence: CDR1 SGHRS, CDR2 YFSETQ. CDR3 in DNA: TGCGCCAGCAGCTTGGCCGCGGGGGCCTACAATGAGCAGTTCTTC. Its protein product is CASSLAAGAYNEQFF.

The rearrangement links TRBV7-7 to TRBJ2-1, with 10 nucleotides matching TRBD2. Germline-derived CDR1 and CDR2 are SSHAT and FNYEAQ (reference sequence). This CDR3 comprises 15 residues. The trim removed 4 bases at V and 7 bases at J, leaving 7 bases unmatched. The CDR3 sequence is CASSSLAGVANEQFF. In nucleotides, the CDR3 is TGTGCCAGCAGCTCGCTAGCGGGGGTGGCGAATGAGCAGTTCTTC.

V is TRBV7-9 and J is TRBJ2-1, with 7 bases that match TRBD2. Losses at the gene ends were 4 bases for V and 9 bases for J; bases not matched to a gene: 9. This CDR3 spans 14 amino acids. Germline loops: CDR1 SEHNR, CDR2 FQNEAQ (reference sequence). The CDR3 reads CASSSQGLVAEQFF. Here the CDR3 DNA reads TGTGCCAGCAGCTCGCAAGGACTAGTAGCTGAGCAGTTCTTC.

V and J are TRBV29-1 and TRBJ2-7; TRBD2 is a possible D gene (5 bases). Trimming cost V 0 bases and J 5 bases, with 11 bases left between them. The germline V gene encodes CDR1 SQVTM and CDR2 ANQGSEA. The CDR3 has 13 residues. In DNA form, the CDR3 reads TGCAGCGTTGAAGATCTAGCAGGTAACGAGCAGTACTTC. Its protein is CSVEDLAGNEQYF.

This CDR3 is CASRRGTGTSNQPQHF. For the CDR3, the DNA is TGTGCCAGCAGGCGCGGGACAGGGACGAGCAATCAGCCCCAGCATTTT. The rearrangement uses TRBV6-6 and TRBJ1-5; 9 bases fit TRBD1. The CDR3 covers 16 residues. The germline V gene has CDR1 MNHNY and CDR2 SVGAGI (reference sequence). J lost 1 base, V lost 6 bases, and 7 bases had no gene match.

The gene calls are TRBV5-1 and TRBJ2-7; D not certain. Per germline, CDR1 SGHRS and CDR2 YFSETQ. The CDR3 covers 14 residues. V was pared by 6 bases and J by 3 bases, with 16 bases between. The CDR3 is CASTRSLRGYEQYF. CDR3 bases: TGCGCCAGCACCAGATCCCTCCGAGGCTACGAGCAGTACTTC.

The rearrangement links TRBV7-2 to TRBJ2-5, with 7 bases aligning to TRBD1. The CDR3 sequence is 15 residues long. In germline, CDR1 is SGHTA, CDR2 FQGNSA. Trimming took 7 bases from V and 5 from J; bases not matched to a gene: 13. DNA for the CDR3: TGTGCCAGCAAGCAGCTTACAGGGGCTGGTGAGACCCAGTACTTC. This gives the protein CASKQLTGAGETQYF.

Written as DNA, the CDR3 is TGTGCCAGCAGGGGAGTCGGGGAGACTGAAGCTTTCTTT. Translating gives CASRGVGETEAFF. This sequence joins TRBV3-1 (or the pseudogene TRBV3-2) and TRBJ1-1, with D unresolved. This CDR3 comprises 13 residues. The V end was cut by 6 bases, the J end by 5 bases, with 13 bases between. Germline V gene lookup returns CDR1 LGHDT and CDR2 YNNKEL (reference sequence).

This clone was recorded a few times. The CDR3 is CASRGQFNSPLHF. CDR3 sequence (DNA): TGTGCCAGCAGGGGACAGTTTAATTCACCCCTCCACTTT. This chain joins TRBV11-2 and TRBJ1-6; 7 bases map to TRBD1. From germline, CDR1 is SGHAT and CDR2 FQNNGV. CDR3 size: 13 residues. After removal of 6 bases from V and 6 bases from J, the junction contained 2 bases not matched to a gene.

The J gene is TRBJ2-7, the V gene TRBV2, with TRBD2 identical over 9 bases. Unmatched junction bases numbered 2, after V lost 1 base and J lost 4 bases. Germline assignment: CDR1 SNHLY and CDR2 FYNNEI. CDR3 length: 14 residues. Here the CDR3 reads CASSEVLAGYEQYF. The DNA for the CDR3 is TGTGCCAGCAGTGAAGTGCTAGCGGGGTACGAGCAGTACTTC.